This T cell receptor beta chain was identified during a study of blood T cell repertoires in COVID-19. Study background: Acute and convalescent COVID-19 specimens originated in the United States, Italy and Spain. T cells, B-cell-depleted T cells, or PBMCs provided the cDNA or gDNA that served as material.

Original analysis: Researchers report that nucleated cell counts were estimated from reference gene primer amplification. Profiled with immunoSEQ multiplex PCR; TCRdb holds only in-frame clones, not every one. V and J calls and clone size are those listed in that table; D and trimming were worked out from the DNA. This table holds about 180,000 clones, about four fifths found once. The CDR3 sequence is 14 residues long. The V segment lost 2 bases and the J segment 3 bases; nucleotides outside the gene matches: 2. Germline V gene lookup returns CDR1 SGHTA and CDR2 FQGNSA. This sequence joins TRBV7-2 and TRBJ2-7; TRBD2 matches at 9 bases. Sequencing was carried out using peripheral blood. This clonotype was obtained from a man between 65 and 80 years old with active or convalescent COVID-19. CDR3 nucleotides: TGTGCCAGCAGCTTAAGTAGCGGGAGCTACGAGCAGTACTTC. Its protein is CASSLSSGSYEQYF.